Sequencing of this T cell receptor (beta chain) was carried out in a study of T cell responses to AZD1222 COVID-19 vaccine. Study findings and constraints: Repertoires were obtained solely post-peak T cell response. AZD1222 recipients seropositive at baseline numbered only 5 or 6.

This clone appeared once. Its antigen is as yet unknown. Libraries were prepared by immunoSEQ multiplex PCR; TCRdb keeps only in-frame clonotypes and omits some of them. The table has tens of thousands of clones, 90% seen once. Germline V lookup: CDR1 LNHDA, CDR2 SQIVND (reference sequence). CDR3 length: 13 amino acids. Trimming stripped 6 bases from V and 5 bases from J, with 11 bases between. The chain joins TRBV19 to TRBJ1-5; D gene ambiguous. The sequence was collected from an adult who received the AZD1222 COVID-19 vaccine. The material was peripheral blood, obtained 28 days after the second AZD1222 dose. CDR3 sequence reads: CASRWRDDQPQHF. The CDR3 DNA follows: TGTGCCAGTAGATGGCGGGATGATCAGCCCCAGCATTTT.